The sequence of this T cell receptor beta chain was determined in a study of early T cells in non-severe SARS-CoV-2 infection. Study overall: The sequenced material was bulk RNA from unsorted whole blood, and its chains were unpaired. Points from the study as a whole: Matches to VDJdb favored anti-spike CD8 responses and missed private and CD4 specificities.

This clonotype showed up many times. Antigen unknown. TCRdb used MiXCR to reprocess the 5' RACE reads, holding one entry per CDR3 protein. This sample yields just under 65,000 distinct CDR3 sequences, of which over 4.5% are seen a single time; about 3% belongs to the top ten. V was clipped by 2 bases and J by 5 bases, with 13 bases between them. The germline V gene encodes CDR1 DFQATT and CDR2 SNEGSKA (reference sequence). This CDR3 has 13 residues. The chain employs TRBV20-1 and TRBJ2-7; D is ambiguous. The sequence came from an adult who was a healthcare worker with PCR-confirmed SARS-CoV-2 infection or an uninfected control (not recorded which). The input for sequencing was whole blood, taken at baseline. In DNA form, the CDR3 reads TGCAGTGCTAGAAGAGTCACCCTTAACGAGCAGTACTTC. It encodes CSARRVTLNEQYF.